The 17 T cell receptor beta chains below come from one sample, sequenced in a study of blood T cell repertoires in COVID-19. Only in-frame clones appear in the TCRdb table, and some are missing; sequencing was by immunoSEQ multiplex PCR. Of around 250,000 clones detected, around 86% appear once; the ten largest clones hold under 9%. Sequenced input: peripheral blood. These receptors were collected from a woman aged 70-85 years with active or convalescent COVID-19.

V usage is TRBV14 and J usage is TRBJ1-6; TRBD1 is a possible D gene (5 bases). This CDR3 contains 15 residues. CDR1 is SGHDN and CDR2 is FVKESK in the germline V gene. Deletions cut 4 bases from V and 7 bases from J, with 14 bases between. The CDR3 nucleotides are TGTGCCAGCAGCCTTCAGGGTCTGGGAAATTCACCCCTCCACTTT. It codes for CASSLQGLGNSPLHF.

The chain has TRBV18 and TRBJ1-1; 7 bases agree with TRBD1. With V trimmed by 0 bases and J by 1 base, 5 bases remained unmatched. CDR3 length: 16 amino acids. The germline V gene has CDR1 KGHSH and CDR2 LQKENI. This chain's CDR3 is CASSPPTGQKNTEAFF. The CDR3 region has the DNA TGTGCCAGCTCACCACCGACGGGACAGAAGAACACTGAAGCTTTCTTT.

This chain connects TRBV6-5 to TRBJ1-6; tentatively, D is TRBD1 (5 bases). CDR1 is MNHEY and CDR2 is SVGAGI in the germline V gene. This CDR3 spans 13 amino acids. V lost 6 bases, J lost 11 bases, and 14 bases lay in between. This CDR3 is CASSLLRGAPLHF. In nucleotides, the CDR3 is TGTGCCAGCAGCCTTTTGCGGGGGGCACCCCTCCACTTT.

As to this clone: Other DNA variants within this sample encode the same CDR3. The rearrangement joins TRBV19 to TRBJ1-2; D unresolved. CDR1 LNHDA and CDR2 SQIVND come from the germline V gene (reference sequence). The CDR3 length is 14 residues. Deletions cut 1 base from V and 0 bases from J, with 6 bases between. CDR3 in amino acids: CASSIAAANYGYTF. CDR3 DNA sequence: TGTGCCAGTAGTATAGCCGCAGCTAACTATGGCTACACCTTC.

The sample holds one count of this clone. V is TRBV20-1 and J is TRBJ2-1, with TRBD2 identical over 13 bases. The CDR3 has 15 residues. Germline trimming cut 3 bases from V and 4 bases from J; bases unmatched to any gene: 3. CDR1 DFQATT and CDR2 SNEGSKA come from the germline V gene (reference sequence). The CDR3, as DNA: TGCAGTGCTAGTTTGACTAGCGGGGGGTACAATGAGCAGTTCTTC. Translating it yields CSASLTSGGYNEQFF.

In regard to this clone: The sample carries other DNA sequences with the same CDR3. The chain uses TRBV7-2 and TRBJ1-3, with 7 bases aligning to TRBD1. Germline CDR1 reads SGHTA; CDR2 reads FQGNSA. V gave up 1 base and J gave up 1 base; unmatched junction bases: 1. The CDR3 consists of 15 residues. This CDR3 reads CASSLDRGSGNTIYF. Written as DNA, the CDR3 is TGTGCCAGCAGCTTAGACAGGGGTTCTGGAAACACCATATATTTT.

J is TRBJ1-2 and V is TRBV4-3; D unclear. The CDR3 loop spans 14 amino acids. V was shortened by 0 bases and J by 7 bases, with 12 bases between the two germline ends. Germline lookup yields CDR1 LGHNA and CDR2 YSLEER. In nucleotides, the CDR3 is TGCGCCAGCAGCCAAGAGGGGAGCCGGACTGGCTACACCTTC. It codes for CASSQEGSRTGYTF.

This sequence joins TRBV6-5 and TRBJ2-7; possibly TRBD1 for D (6 bases). Trimming cost V 5 bases and J 2 bases, with 10 bases left between them. Germline lookup yields CDR1 MNHEY and CDR2 SVGAGI. The CDR3 totals 13 residues. This CDR3 reads CASSQGTPYEQYF. The CDR3 region has the DNA TGTGCCAGCAGTCAGGGGACACCCTACGAGCAGTACTTC.

The chain uses TRBV2 and TRBJ1-1; a possible D gene is TRBD1 (5 bases). V lost 8 bases and J lost 3, with 13 bases in between. The CDR3 spans 13 residues. The germline V gene encodes CDR1 SNHLY and CDR2 FYNNEI. The DNA of the CDR3 is TGTGCCAGCGTCGTCGGGGGGGACACTGAAGCTTTCTTT. Protein product: CASVVGGDTEAFF.

The table lists this clone with a count of one. The chain recombines TRBV11-2 with TRBJ2-3, with 7 bases lining up with TRBD2. V was pared by 5 bases and J by 3 bases, with 11 bases of the junction left unmatched. The CDR3 is made up of 16 amino acids. Per germline, CDR1 SGHAT and CDR2 FQNNGV. The CDR3 region is CASSKGTRGTTDTQYF. The CDR3 DNA follows: TGTGCCAGCAGCAAGGGGACGCGGGGGACTACAGATACGCAGTATTTT.

This clone was counted a few times. V is TRBV3-1 (or the pseudogene TRBV3-2) and J is TRBJ1-5; tentatively, D is TRBD1 (5 bases). Between the trimmed V and J ends, which lost 1 base and 4 bases, there was a span of 11 bases. CDR3 size: 15 residues. Germline CDR1 is LGHDT and CDR2 is YNNKEL (reference sequence). The CDR3 is CASSQGVEGNQPQHF. Written as DNA, the CDR3 is TGTGCCAGCAGCCAAGGAGTGGAGGGGAATCAGCCCCAGCATTTT.

The chain links TRBV11-2 to TRBJ2-5, with D perhaps matching TRBD2 (6 bases). CDR1 is SGHAT, CDR2 FQNNGV, per germline. CDR3 length: 15 residues. Trimming cost V 2 bases and J 0 bases, with 10 bases left between them. CDR3 DNA: TGTGCCAGCAGCTTATCTGGAGGGTACCAAGAGACCCAGTACTTC. Residues: CASSLSGGYQETQYF.

This clone occurred once. This sequence joins TRBV9 and TRBJ2-6; D call uncertain. Looked up from germline, CDR1 is SGDLS and CDR2 is YYNGEE. Trimming pared 4 bases from V and 4 bases from J, leaving 12 bases between. The CDR3 spans 15 residues. The CDR3 reads CASSPGWSGANVLTF. DNA of the CDR3: TGTGCCAGCAGCCCCGGGTGGTCCGGGGCCAACGTCCTGACTTTC.

The genes are TRBV24-1 and TRBJ1-1; tentatively, D is TRBD1 (5 bases). Trimming took 4 bases from V and 7 from J, leaving 12 bases between them. Germline CDR1 KGHDR, CDR2 SFDVKD. There are 13 residues in the CDR3. CDR3 in amino acids: CATSDYGHDEAFF. As DNA, the CDR3 is TGTGCCACCAGTGACTACGGACACGATGAAGCTTTCTTT.

The rearrangement joins TRBV18 to TRBJ2-3; the match to TRBD2 covers 13 bases. The V segment lost 4 bases and the J segment 6 bases; nucleotides outside the gene matches: 7. The CDR3 runs 16 residues. Per the germline V gene, CDR1 is KGHSH and CDR2 is LQKENI. CDR3 in amino acids: CASSLGTSGARDTQYF. CDR3 nucleotide sequence: TGTGCCAGCTCACTTGGGACTAGCGGGGCCCGGGATACGCAGTATTTT.

The rearrangement joins TRBV10-1 to TRBJ2-3; D may be TRBD1 (6 bases). Germline lookup yields CDR1 WNHNN and CDR2 SYGVQD (reference sequence). This CDR3 has 16 residues. V shed 9 bases and J shed 0 bases, with 19 bases lying between them. Written as DNA, the CDR3 is TGCGCCAGGGGGATATTCCGGGACACAAGCACAGATACGCAGTATTTT. This codes for CARGIFRDTSTDTQYF.

The rearrangement joins TRBV6-2 or TRBV6-3 to TRBJ1-1; no firm D call. This CDR3 spans 14 amino acids. CDR1 MNHEY and CDR2 SVGEGT come from the germline V gene. V lost 4 bases and J lost 0, with 9 bases in between. The CDR3 nucleotides are TGTGCCAGCAGTTTATCCACAGTGAACACTGAAGCTTTCTTT. Protein product: CASSLSTVNTEAFF.